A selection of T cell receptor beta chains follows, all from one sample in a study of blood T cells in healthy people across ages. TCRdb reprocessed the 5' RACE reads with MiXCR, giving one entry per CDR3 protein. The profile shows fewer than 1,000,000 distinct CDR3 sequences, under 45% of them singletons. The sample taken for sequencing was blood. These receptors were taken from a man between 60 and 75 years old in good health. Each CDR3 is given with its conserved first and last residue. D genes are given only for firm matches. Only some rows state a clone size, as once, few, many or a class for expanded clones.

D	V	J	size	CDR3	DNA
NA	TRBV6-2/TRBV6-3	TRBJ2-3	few	CASSTWGSGTDTQYF	TGTGCCAGCAGTACCTGGGGCTCCGGCACAGATACGCAGTATTTT
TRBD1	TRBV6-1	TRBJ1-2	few	CASTRGVLVGYTF	TGTGCCAGTACCAGGGGGGTGCTGGTCGGCTACACCTTC
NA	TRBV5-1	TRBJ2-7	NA	CASGDLGTYEQYF	TGCGCCAGCGGAGATTTGGGGACCTACGAGCAGTACTTC
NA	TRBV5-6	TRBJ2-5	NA	CASSMYRGSKWGGETQYF	TGTGCCAGCAGCATGTACCGGGGGTCCAAATGGGGAGGAGAGACCCAGTACTTC
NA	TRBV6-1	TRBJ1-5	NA	CASSERDRDQPQHF	TGTGCCAGCAGTGAAAGAGACAGAGATCAGCCCCAGCATTTT
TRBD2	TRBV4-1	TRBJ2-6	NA	CASSPHKTGVAGSSGANVLTF	TGCGCCAGCAGCCCCCACAAGACGGGAGTAGCGGGGTCCTCTGGGGCCAACGTCCTGACTTTC
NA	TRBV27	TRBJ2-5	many	CASSLNPGALHQYF	TGTGCCAGCAGTTTGAACCCAGGGGCCCTCCACCAGTACTTC
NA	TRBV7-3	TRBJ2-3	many	CASSLTGAADTQYF	TGTGCCAGCAGCTTAACTGGGGCCGCAGATACGCAGTATTTT
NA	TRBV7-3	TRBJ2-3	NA	CASSSLDASTQYF	TGTGCCAGCAGTTCCCTGGACGCAAGTACGCAGTATTTT
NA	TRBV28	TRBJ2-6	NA	CASAGPKSVLTF	TGTGCCAGCGCCGGGCCCAAAAGCGTCCTGACTTTC
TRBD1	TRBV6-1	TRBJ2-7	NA	CASIKGQALDEQYF	TGTGCCAGCATTAAGGGACAGGCACTGGACGAGCAGTACTTC
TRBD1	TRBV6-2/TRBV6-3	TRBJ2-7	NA	CASRTDRGSLYEQYF	TGTGCCAGCAGGACTGACAGGGGTAGCTTGTACGAGCAGTACTTC
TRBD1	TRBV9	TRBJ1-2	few	CASSVDVSGTGAGYTF	TGTGCCAGCAGCGTAGATGTATCGGGGACAGGGGCTGGCTACACCTTC
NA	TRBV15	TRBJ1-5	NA	CATSRVQGPSNQPQHF	TGTGCCACCAGCAGAGTTCAGGGCCCTAGCAATCAGCCCCAGCATTTT
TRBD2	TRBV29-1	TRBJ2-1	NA	CSVSAGLVSTHNEQFF	TGCAGCGTCTCAGCGGGGCTCGTTTCTACCCACAATGAGCAGTTCTTC
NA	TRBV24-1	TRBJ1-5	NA	CATSDTTGGDQPQHF	TGTGCCACCAGTGATACCACAGGAGGGGATCAGCCCCAGCATTTT
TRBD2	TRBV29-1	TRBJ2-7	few	CSVWTRGTKTYEQYF	TGCAGCGTTTGGACACGCGGGACTAAAACCTACGAGCAGTACTTC
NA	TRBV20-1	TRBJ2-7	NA	CSARPGYSYEQYF	TGCAGTGCTAGACCCGGATACTCCTACGAGCAGTACTTC
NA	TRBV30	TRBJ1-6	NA	CACPGSGLNSPLHF	TGTGCCTGCCCTGGCAGTGGCTTGAATTCACCCCTCCACTTT
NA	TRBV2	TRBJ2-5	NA	CASSGVAKETQYF	TGTGCCAGCAGTGGGGTAGCGAAAGAGACCCAGTACTTC